These T cell receptor beta chains were read from a single sample in a study of blood T cell repertoires in COVID-19. Generated by immunoSEQ multiplex PCR, the TCRdb table keeps only in-frame clones and is missing some. The table lists approximately 75,000 clones, roughly 70% of them singletons. The sequencing input was peripheral blood. All receptors come from a human donor with acute or convalescent COVID-19. The donor label of this sample is uncertain. The CDR3 runs from the conserved cysteine through the conserved F or W. The D gene is left open where the match is weak. Where a row states a size, it is once, few, many or the class of an expanded clone; other rows omit it.

D gene: NA
V gene: TRBV7-3
clone size: NA
J gene: TRBJ2-3
CDR3 protein: CASSQGLTDTQYF
CDR3 DNA: TGTGCCAGCAGCCAAGGACTTACAGATACGCAGTATTTT

D gene: TRBD1
V gene: TRBV6-2/TRBV6-3
clone size: NA
J gene: TRBJ2-7
CDR3 protein: CASSYPGTVNYEQYF
CDR3 DNA: TGTGCCAGCAGTTACCCCGGGACAGTTAACTACGAGCAGTACTTC

D gene: NA
V gene: TRBV27
clone size: NA
J gene: TRBJ1-5
CDR3 protein: CASRDTNQPQHF
CDR3 DNA: TGTGCCAGCCGGGACACCAATCAGCCCCAGCATTTT

D gene: NA
V gene: TRBV5-1
clone size: NA
J gene: TRBJ1-4
CDR3 protein: CASSSGDPGEKLFF
CDR3 DNA: TGCGCCAGCAGCTCGGGTGATCCAGGGGAAAAACTGTTTTTT

D gene: NA
V gene: TRBV18
clone size: NA
J gene: TRBJ1-1
CDR3 protein: CASSPPSRTEAFF
CDR3 DNA: TGTGCCAGCTCACCACCGAGCAGGACTGAAGCTTTCTTT

D gene: TRBD1
V gene: TRBV27
clone size: NA
J gene: TRBJ2-3
CDR3 protein: CATRPGQSTDTQYF
CDR3 DNA: TGTGCCACCCGTCCGGGACAGAGCACAGATACGCAGTATTTT

D gene: TRBD1
V gene: TRBV10-2
clone size: once
J gene: TRBJ2-5
CDR3 protein: CASRATGGEETQYF
CDR3 DNA: TGCGCCAGCCGAGCGACAGGGGGAGAAGAGACCCAGTACTTC

D gene: TRBD1
V gene: TRBV29-1
clone size: NA
J gene: TRBJ1-1
CDR3 protein: CSIERTGKTEAFF
CDR3 DNA: TGCAGCATTGAGAGGACAGGGAAAACTGAAGCTTTCTTT

D gene: NA
V gene: TRBV28
clone size: NA
J gene: TRBJ1-6
CDR3 protein: CASTHQGYNSPLHF
CDR3 DNA: TGTGCCAGCACCCACCAGGGGTATAATTCACCCCTCCACTTT

D gene: TRBD1
V gene: TRBV3-1/TRBV3-2
clone size: NA
J gene: TRBJ1-1
CDR3 protein: CASSPSDRGYQTEAFF
CDR3 DNA: TGTGCCAGCAGCCCCTCGGACAGGGGTTACCAAACTGAAGCTTTCTTT

D gene: NA
V gene: TRBV9
clone size: few
J gene: TRBJ2-3
CDR3 protein: CASSRGSSYLTDTQYF
CDR3 DNA: TGTGCCAGCAGCCGGGGGTCGAGTTATCTGACAGATACGCAGTATTTT

D gene: NA
V gene: TRBV7-2
clone size: NA
J gene: TRBJ1-5
CDR3 protein: CASSRYSSNQPQHF
CDR3 DNA: TGTGCCAGCAGCCGGTACAGTAGCAATCAGCCCCAGCATTTT

D gene: NA
V gene: TRBV6-6
clone size: few
J gene: TRBJ1-1
CDR3 protein: CASTTLGRAENTEAFF
CDR3 DNA: TGTGCCAGCACCACCCTGGGGAGGGCGGAGAACACTGAAGCTTTCTTT

D gene: NA
V gene: TRBV5-1
clone size: NA
J gene: TRBJ2-3
CDR3 protein: CASSLEEKSTDTQYF
CDR3 DNA: TGCGCCAGCAGCTTGGAAGAGAAGAGCACAGATACGCAGTATTTT

D gene: NA
V gene: TRBV15
clone size: many
J gene: TRBJ2-5
CDR3 protein: CATSRGAETQYF
CDR3 DNA: TGTGCCACCAGCAGGGGCGCGGAGACCCAGTACTTC

D gene: NA
V gene: TRBV27
clone size: few
J gene: TRBJ1-6
CDR3 protein: CASTLGGSSPLHF
CDR3 DNA: TGTGCCAGCACTTTAGGGGGGAGTTCACCCCTCCACTTT

D gene: NA
V gene: TRBV7-9
clone size: once
J gene: TRBJ1-2
CDR3 protein: CASGTGLSYGYTF
CDR3 DNA: TGTGCCAGCGGTACAGGGCTATCTTATGGCTACACCTTC

D gene: TRBD1
V gene: TRBV27
clone size: NA
J gene: TRBJ1-6
CDR3 protein: CASRSPRDRGLLSNSPLHF
CDR3 DNA: TGTGCCAGCAGATCGCCCCGGGACAGGGGGCTTTTATCTAATTCACCCCTCCACTTT

D gene: TRBD1
V gene: TRBV4-1
clone size: NA
J gene: TRBJ2-2
CDR3 protein: CASSLQGANGELFF
CDR3 DNA: TGCGCCAGCAGCCTACAGGGGGCCAACGGGGAGCTGTTTTTT

D gene: TRBD1
V gene: TRBV6-5
clone size: NA
J gene: TRBJ1-2
CDR3 protein: CASSLRTGPYGYTF
CDR3 DNA: TGTGCCAGCAGTCTCCGGACAGGCCCCTATGGCTACACCTTC

D gene: TRBD2
V gene: TRBV7-9
clone size: few
J gene: TRBJ2-7
CDR3 protein: CASSSSGGLAVYEQYF
CDR3 DNA: TGTGCCAGCAGCTCCTCAGGGGGACTAGCGGTATACGAGCAGTACTTC

D gene: NA
V gene: TRBV2
clone size: NA
J gene: TRBJ2-2
CDR3 protein: CASSYYRVGNTGELFF
CDR3 DNA: TGTGCCAGCAGCTACTACAGGGTAGGGAACACCGGGGAGCTGTTTTTT

D gene: NA
V gene: TRBV6-2/TRBV6-3
clone size: NA
J gene: TRBJ1-4
CDR3 protein: CASSSGRVNEKLFF
CDR3 DNA: TGTGCCAGCAGTTCCGGGAGGGTGAATGAAAAACTGTTTTTT

D gene: TRBD2
V gene: TRBV28
clone size: few
J gene: TRBJ2-2
CDR3 protein: CASSTNGLAGAWPGELFF
CDR3 DNA: TGTGCCAGCAGTACAAACGGACTAGCGGGAGCTTGGCCCGGGGAGCTGTTTTTT

D gene: NA
V gene: TRBV3-1/TRBV3-2
clone size: NA
J gene: TRBJ1-3
CDR3 protein: CASSARGGVVGNTIYF
CDR3 DNA: TGTGCCAGCAGCGCCCGGGGAGGGGTGGTCGGAAACACCATATATTTT

D gene: TRBD1
V gene: TRBV6-5
clone size: NA
J gene: TRBJ2-7
CDR3 protein: CASTTSGTGKFEQYF
CDR3 DNA: TGTGCCAGCACCACCTCCGGGACAGGGAAATTCGAGCAGTACTTC

D gene: NA
V gene: TRBV3-1/TRBV3-2
clone size: NA
J gene: TRBJ2-1
CDR3 protein: CASSQVGSSSYNEQFF
CDR3 DNA: TGTGCCAGCAGCCAAGTCGGTTCAAGCTCCTACAATGAGCAGTTCTTC

D gene: TRBD2
V gene: TRBV28
clone size: few
J gene: TRBJ2-1
CDR3 protein: CASSRLAGGNEQFF
CDR3 DNA: TGTGCCAGCAGTAGACTAGCGGGAGGCAATGAGCAGTTCTTC

D gene: TRBD1
V gene: TRBV9
clone size: few
J gene: TRBJ1-6
CDR3 protein: CASSSHGGDRAGSLHF
CDR3 DNA: TGTGCCAGCAGCTCCCACGGAGGGGACAGGGCAGGGTCCCTCCACTTT

D gene: NA
V gene: TRBV30
clone size: once
J gene: TRBJ1-1
CDR3 protein: CAWYRIWNTEAFF
CDR3 DNA: TGTGCTTGGTACAGGATTTGGAACACTGAAGCTTTCTTT

D gene: TRBD1
V gene: TRBV7-7
clone size: NA
J gene: TRBJ2-2
CDR3 protein: CASRPGQANTGELFF
CDR3 DNA: TGTGCTAGCAGACCTGGACAGGCGAACACCGGGGAGCTGTTTTTT

D gene: NA
V gene: TRBV25-1
clone size: once
J gene: TRBJ2-5
CDR3 protein: CASSEWLTAQETQYF
CDR3 DNA: TGTGCCAGCAGTGAATGGCTTACAGCCCAAGAGACCCAGTACTTC

D gene: NA
V gene: TRBV14
clone size: NA
J gene: TRBJ2-1
CDR3 protein: CASSRTGIREQFF
CDR3 DNA: TGTGCCAGCAGCCGCACAGGGATCCGGGAGCAGTTCTTC

D gene: NA
V gene: TRBV29-1
clone size: NA
J gene: TRBJ1-3
CDR3 protein: CSVESPGQPNSGNTIYF
CDR3 DNA: TGCAGCGTTGAATCGCCGGGTCAGCCCAACTCTGGAAACACCATATATTTT

D gene: NA
V gene: TRBV6-5
clone size: NA
J gene: TRBJ2-7
CDR3 protein: CASSHRQVSYEQYF
CDR3 DNA: TGTGCCAGCAGCCACCGACAGGTTTCCTACGAGCAGTACTTC

D gene: NA
V gene: TRBV5-6
clone size: NA
J gene: TRBJ2-3
CDR3 protein: CASSLDTGTDTQYF
CDR3 DNA: TGTGCCAGCAGCTTGGACACCGGCACAGATACGCAGTATTTT

D gene: TRBD2
V gene: TRBV15
clone size: NA
J gene: TRBJ2-1
CDR3 protein: CATSLVGREDEQFF
CDR3 DNA: TGTGCCACCAGCCTGGTTGGACGGGAGGATGAGCAGTTCTTC

D gene: TRBD1
V gene: TRBV7-6
clone size: NA
J gene: TRBJ1-1
CDR3 protein: CASSARTGTLGTEAFF
CDR3 DNA: TGTGCCAGCAGCGCCAGGACAGGGACCCTTGGGACTGAAGCTTTCTTT

D gene: TRBD2
V gene: TRBV11-2
clone size: NA
J gene: TRBJ2-1
CDR3 protein: CASSLGTRGDEQFF
CDR3 DNA: TGTGCCAGCAGCCTCGGGACTCGGGGGGATGAGCAGTTCTTC

D gene: NA
V gene: TRBV28
clone size: NA
J gene: TRBJ1-2
CDR3 protein: CASSLGQRGIYGYTF
CDR3 DNA: TGTGCCAGCAGTTTAGGGCAAAGAGGGATCTATGGCTACACCTTC

D gene: NA
V gene: TRBV25-1
clone size: NA
J gene: TRBJ1-2
CDR3 protein: CASSERRGSGGYTF
CDR3 DNA: TGTGCCAGCAGTGAACGGAGGGGATCTGGTGGCTACACCTTC

D gene: TRBD1
V gene: TRBV28
clone size: once
J gene: TRBJ1-5
CDR3 protein: CASSGQGVGNQPQHF
CDR3 DNA: TGTGCCAGCAGTGGACAGGGGGTCGGAAATCAGCCCCAGCATTTT

D gene: NA
V gene: TRBV6-6
clone size: NA
J gene: TRBJ1-1
CDR3 protein: CASSDRGNTEAFF
CDR3 DNA: TGTGCCAGCAGCGACCGGGGGAACACTGAAGCTTTCTTT

D gene: TRBD1
V gene: TRBV28
clone size: NA
J gene: TRBJ1-1
CDR3 protein: CASSLMLRRGPPDEAFF
CDR3 DNA: TGTGCCAGCAGTTTGATGCTGCGCAGGGGGCCGCCGGATGAAGCTTTCTTT

D gene: TRBD1
V gene: TRBV28
clone size: NA
J gene: TRBJ1-1
CDR3 protein: CASSLRPTGGTEAFF
CDR3 DNA: TGTGCCAGCAGTTTAAGGCCTACAGGGGGCACTGAAGCTTTCTTT

D gene: TRBD1
V gene: TRBV7-6
clone size: NA
J gene: TRBJ1-3
CDR3 protein: CASSLGQGSGNTIYF
CDR3 DNA: TGTGCCAGCAGCTTAGGACAGGGGTCTGGAAACACCATATATTTT

D gene: NA
V gene: TRBV4-1
clone size: NA
J gene: TRBJ2-3
CDR3 protein: CASSQNPSSSTDTQYF
CDR3 DNA: TGCGCCAGCAGCCAAAACCCGAGCTCGAGCACAGATACGCAGTATTTT

D gene: TRBD1
V gene: TRBV24-1
clone size: NA
J gene: TRBJ1-5
CDR3 protein: CATSAQSGTGLDQPQHF
CDR3 DNA: TGTGCCACCAGTGCCCAATCCGGGACAGGGCTGGATCAGCCCCAGCATTTT

D gene: NA
V gene: TRBV27
clone size: NA
J gene: TRBJ1-1
CDR3 protein: CASSLRGTEAFF
CDR3 DNA: TGTGCCAGCAGTTTAAGAGGTACTGAAGCTTTCTTT

D gene: TRBD1
V gene: TRBV6-5
clone size: few
J gene: TRBJ1-4
CDR3 protein: CASSYRTGEKLFF
CDR3 DNA: TGTGCCAGCAGTTACCGGACAGGCGAAAAACTGTTTTTT

D gene: TRBD1
V gene: TRBV7-2
clone size: NA
J gene: TRBJ2-5
CDR3 protein: CASSIGTGGKETQYF
CDR3 DNA: TGTGCCAGCAGCATAGGGACAGGGGGCAAAGAGACCCAGTACTTC

D gene: TRBD1
V gene: TRBV2
clone size: few
J gene: TRBJ1-4
CDR3 protein: CASSDPTGGNEKLFF
CDR3 DNA: TGTGCCAGCAGTGACCCGACAGGGGGAAATGAAAAACTGTTTTTT

D gene: TRBD1
V gene: TRBV19
clone size: NA
J gene: TRBJ1-2
CDR3 protein: CASSTKTGTGGYTF
CDR3 DNA: TGTGCCAGTAGTACTAAAACAGGGACAGGGGGCTACACCTTC